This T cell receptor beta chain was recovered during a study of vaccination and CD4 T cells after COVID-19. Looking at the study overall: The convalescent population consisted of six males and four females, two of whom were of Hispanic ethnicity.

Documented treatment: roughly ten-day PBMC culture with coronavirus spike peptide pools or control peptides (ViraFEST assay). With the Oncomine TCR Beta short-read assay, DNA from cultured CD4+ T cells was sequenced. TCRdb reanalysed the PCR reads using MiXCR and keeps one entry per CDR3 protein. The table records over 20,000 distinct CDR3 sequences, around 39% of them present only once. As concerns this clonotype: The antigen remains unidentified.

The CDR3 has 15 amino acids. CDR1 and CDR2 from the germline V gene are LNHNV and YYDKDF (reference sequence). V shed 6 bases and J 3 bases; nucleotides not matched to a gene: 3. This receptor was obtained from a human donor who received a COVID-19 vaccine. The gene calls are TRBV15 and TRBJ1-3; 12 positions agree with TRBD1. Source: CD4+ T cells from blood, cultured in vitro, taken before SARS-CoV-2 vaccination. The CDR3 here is CATRGTGGVGNTIYF. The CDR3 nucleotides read TGTGCCACCAGGGGGACAGGGGGCGTTGGAAACACCATATATTTT.